This T cell receptor (beta chain) originates from a study of shared clonotypes between healthy human individuals. Findings of the study overall: Shared clonotypes: 4.5% to 5% naive CD4, approximately 3.4% naive CD8, about 2.5% memory CD4, 0.4% to 0.5% memory CD8.

Naive CD8 cells comprised CD45RO-negative, CCR7-positively selected cells, excluding terminally differentiated effector memory CD45RA+ cells. CDR3 length: 15 residues. CDR1 and CDR2 (germline): SGHRS, YFSETQ. Sorted-subset replicate PCRs used about 200 ng DNA, about 30,000 T cell genomes. Produced via immunoSEQ multiplex PCR; TCRdb's table is partial and in-frame only. The data contain about 2.1 million clones, about 93% of them singletons. Comment on this clone: Antigen: not known.

The receptor was isolated from a man aged 18 to 35 in good health. Some clones in this sample may be carry-over from other donors' samples. The source material was naive CD8+ T cells from PBMCs. This chain links TRBV5-1 with TRBJ2-5; D not certain. The DNA end favors TRBJ2-7, so the J call may be wrong. The CDR3 reads CASSLGPDGAYEQYF. The CDR3 nucleotides read TGCGCCAGCAGCTTGGGTCCGGACGGAGCCTACGAGCAGTACTTC.